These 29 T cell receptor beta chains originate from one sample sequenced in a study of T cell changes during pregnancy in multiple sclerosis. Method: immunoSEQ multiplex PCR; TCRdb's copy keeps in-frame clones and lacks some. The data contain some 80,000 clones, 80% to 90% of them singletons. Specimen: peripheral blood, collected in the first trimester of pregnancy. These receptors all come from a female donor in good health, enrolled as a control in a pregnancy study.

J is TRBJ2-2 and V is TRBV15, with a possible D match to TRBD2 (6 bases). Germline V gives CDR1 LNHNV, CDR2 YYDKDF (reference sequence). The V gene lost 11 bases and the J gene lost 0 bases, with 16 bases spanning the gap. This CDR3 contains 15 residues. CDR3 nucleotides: TGTGCCGCTGGGACTGGGTTCGCGAACACCGGGGAGCTGTTTTTT. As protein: CAAGTGFANTGELFF.

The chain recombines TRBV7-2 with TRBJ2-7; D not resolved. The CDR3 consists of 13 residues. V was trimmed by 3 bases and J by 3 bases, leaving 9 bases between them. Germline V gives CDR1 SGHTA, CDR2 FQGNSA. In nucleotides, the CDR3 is TGTGCCAGCAGCTTGGGCAATCTCTACGAGCAGTACTTC. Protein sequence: CASSLGNLYEQYF.

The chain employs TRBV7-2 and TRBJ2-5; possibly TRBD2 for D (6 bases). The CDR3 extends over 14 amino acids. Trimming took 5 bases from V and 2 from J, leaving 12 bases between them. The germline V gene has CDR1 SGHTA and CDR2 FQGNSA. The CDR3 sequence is CASSPGLSQETQYF. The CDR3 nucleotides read TGTGCCAGCAGCCCGGGACTTTCTCAAGAGACCCAGTACTTC.

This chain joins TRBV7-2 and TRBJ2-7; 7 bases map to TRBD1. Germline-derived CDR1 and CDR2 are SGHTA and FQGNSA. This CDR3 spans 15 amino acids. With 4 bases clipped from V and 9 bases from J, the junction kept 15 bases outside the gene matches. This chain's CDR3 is CASSSDRARPEGQYF. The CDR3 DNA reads TGTGCCAGCAGCTCCGACAGGGCACGCCCCGAAGGGCAGTACTTC.

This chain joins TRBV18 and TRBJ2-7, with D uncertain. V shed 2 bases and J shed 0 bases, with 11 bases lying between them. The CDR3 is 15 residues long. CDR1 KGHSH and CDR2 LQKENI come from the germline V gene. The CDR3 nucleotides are TGTGCCAGCTCACCAAGAGGTTCGAGCTCCTACGAGCAGTACTTC. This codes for CASSPRGSSSYEQYF.

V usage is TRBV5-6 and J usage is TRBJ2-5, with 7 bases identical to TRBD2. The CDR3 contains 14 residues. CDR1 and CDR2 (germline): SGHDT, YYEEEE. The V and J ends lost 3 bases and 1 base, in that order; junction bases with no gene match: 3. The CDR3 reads CASSSGGSQETQYF. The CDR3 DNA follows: TGTGCCAGCAGCTCGGGAGGAAGCCAAGAGACCCAGTACTTC.

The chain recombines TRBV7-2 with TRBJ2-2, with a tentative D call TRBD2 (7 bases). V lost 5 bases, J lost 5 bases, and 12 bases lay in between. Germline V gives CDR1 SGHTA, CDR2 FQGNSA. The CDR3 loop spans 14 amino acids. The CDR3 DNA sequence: TGTGCCAGCAGCGGGGGGGCGTGGACCGGGGAGCTGTTTTTT. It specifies CASSGGAWTGELFF. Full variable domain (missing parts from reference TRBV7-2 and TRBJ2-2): GAGVSQSPSNKVTEKGKDVELRCDPISGHTALYWYRQSLGQGLEFLIYFQGNSAPDKSGLPSDRFSAERTGGSVSTLTIQRTQQEDSAVYLCASSGGAWTGELFFGEGSRLTVL.

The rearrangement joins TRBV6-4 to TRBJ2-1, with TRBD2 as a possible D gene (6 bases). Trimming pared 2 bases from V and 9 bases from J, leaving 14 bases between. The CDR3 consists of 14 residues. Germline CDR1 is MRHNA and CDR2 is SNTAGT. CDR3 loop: CASSDGPTGGEQFF. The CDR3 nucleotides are TGTGCCAGCAGTGACGGCCCTACCGGGGGTGAGCAGTTCTTC.

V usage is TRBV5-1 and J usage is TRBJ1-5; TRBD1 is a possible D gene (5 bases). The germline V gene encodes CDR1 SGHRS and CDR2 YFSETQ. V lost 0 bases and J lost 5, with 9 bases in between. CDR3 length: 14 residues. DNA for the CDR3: TGCGCCAGCAGCTTGGGGTCAGGGCATCAGCCCCAGCATTTT. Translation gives CASSLGSGHQPQHF.

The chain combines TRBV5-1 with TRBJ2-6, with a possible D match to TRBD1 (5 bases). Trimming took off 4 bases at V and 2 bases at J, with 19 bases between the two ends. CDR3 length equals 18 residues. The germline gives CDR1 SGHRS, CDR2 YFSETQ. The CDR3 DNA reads TGCGCCAGCAGCCCCTTTTATCAGGGAACACCTGGGGCCAACGTCCTGACTTTC. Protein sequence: CASSPFYQGTPGANVLTF.

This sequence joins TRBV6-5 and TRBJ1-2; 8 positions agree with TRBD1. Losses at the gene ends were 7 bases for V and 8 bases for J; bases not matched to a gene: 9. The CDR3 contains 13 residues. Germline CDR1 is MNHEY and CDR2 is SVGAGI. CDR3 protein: CASKVPGGWGYTF. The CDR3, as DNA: TGTGCCAGCAAGGTCCCAGGGGGCTGGGGCTACACCTTC.

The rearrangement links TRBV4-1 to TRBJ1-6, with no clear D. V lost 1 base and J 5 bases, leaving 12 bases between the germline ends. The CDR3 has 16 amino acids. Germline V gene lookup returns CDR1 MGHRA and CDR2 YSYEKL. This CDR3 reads CASSQGRRMDNSPLHF. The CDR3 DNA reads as TGCGCCAGCAGCCAAGGTCGGCGGATGGATAATTCACCCCTCCACTTT.

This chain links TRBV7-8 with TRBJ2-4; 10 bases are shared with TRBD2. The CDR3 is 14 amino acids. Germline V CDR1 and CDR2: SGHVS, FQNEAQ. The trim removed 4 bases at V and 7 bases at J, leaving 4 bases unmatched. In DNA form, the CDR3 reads TGTGCCAGCAGCTCTCTAGCGGGGGAGAACATTCAGTACTTC. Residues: CASSSLAGENIQYF.

This chain's CDR3 is CASSLFSGFTYEQYF. The CDR3 DNA reads as TGTGCCAGCAGCTTGTTTAGCGGGTTTACCTACGAGCAGTACTTC. This sequence joins TRBV5-4 and TRBJ2-7; TRBD2 agrees at 7 bases. The CDR3 is made up of 15 amino acids. The J segment lost 2 bases and the V segment lost 1 base, leaving 6 bases of the junction unmatched. In germline, CDR1 is SGHNT, CDR2 YYREEE (reference sequence).

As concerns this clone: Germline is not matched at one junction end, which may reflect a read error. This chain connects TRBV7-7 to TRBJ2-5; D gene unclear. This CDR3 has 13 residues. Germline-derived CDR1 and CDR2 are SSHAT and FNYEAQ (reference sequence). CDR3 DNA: TGTGCTAGCAGCTTTAGCCGGCAAGAGACCCAGTACTTC. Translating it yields CASSFSRQETQYF.

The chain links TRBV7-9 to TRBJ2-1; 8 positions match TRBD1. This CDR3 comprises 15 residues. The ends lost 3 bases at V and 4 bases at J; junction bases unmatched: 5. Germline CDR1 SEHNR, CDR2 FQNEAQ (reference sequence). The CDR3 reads CASSFQGAYYNEQFF. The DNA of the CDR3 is TGTGCCAGCAGCTTCCAGGGGGCGTATTACAATGAGCAGTTCTTC. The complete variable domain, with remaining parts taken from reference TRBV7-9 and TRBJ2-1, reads DTGVSQNPRHKITKRGQNVTFRCDPISEHNRLYWYRQTLGQGPEFLTYFQNEAQLEKSRLLSDRFSAERPKGSFSTLEIQRTEQGDSAMYLCASSFQGAYYNEQFFGPGTRLTVL.

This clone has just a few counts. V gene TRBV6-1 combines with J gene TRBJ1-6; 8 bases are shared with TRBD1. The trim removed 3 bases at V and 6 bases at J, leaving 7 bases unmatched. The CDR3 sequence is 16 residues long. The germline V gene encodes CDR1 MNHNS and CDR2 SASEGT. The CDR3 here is CASSEQGARSNSPLHF. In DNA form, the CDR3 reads TGTGCCAGCAGTGAGCAGGGGGCGCGGAGTAATTCACCCCTCCACTTT.

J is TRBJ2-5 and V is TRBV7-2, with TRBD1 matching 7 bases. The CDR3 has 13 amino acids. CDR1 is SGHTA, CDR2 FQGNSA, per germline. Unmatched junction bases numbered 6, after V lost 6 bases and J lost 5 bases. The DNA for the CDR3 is TGTGCCAGCAGACCACAGGGGATGGAGACCCAGTACTTC. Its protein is CASRPQGMETQYF.

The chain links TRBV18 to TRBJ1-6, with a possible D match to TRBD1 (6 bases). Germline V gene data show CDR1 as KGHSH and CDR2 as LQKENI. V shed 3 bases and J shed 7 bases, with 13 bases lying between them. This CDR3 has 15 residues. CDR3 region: CASSPYREGNSPLHF. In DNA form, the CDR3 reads TGTGCCAGCTCACCTTACAGGGAGGGGAATTCACCCCTCCACTTT.

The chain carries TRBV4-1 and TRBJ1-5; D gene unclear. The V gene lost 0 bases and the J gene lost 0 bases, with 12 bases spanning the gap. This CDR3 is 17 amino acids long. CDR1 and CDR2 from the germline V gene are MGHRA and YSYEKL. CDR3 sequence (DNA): TGCGCCAGCAGCCAAGATCCCCAAGCGTATAGCAATCAGCCCCAGCATTTT. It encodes CASSQDPQAYSNQPQHF.

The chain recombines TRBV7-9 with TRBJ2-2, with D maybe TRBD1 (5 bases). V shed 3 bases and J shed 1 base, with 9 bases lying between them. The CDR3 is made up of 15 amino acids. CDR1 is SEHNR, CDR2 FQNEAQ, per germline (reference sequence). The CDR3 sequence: CASSFDSQNTGELFF. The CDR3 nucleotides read TGTGCCAGCAGCTTCGACAGCCAGAACACCGGGGAGCTGTTTTTT.

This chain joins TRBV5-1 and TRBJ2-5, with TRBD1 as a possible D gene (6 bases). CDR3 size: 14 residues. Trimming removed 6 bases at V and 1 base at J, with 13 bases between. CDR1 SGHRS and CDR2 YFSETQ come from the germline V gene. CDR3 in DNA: TGCGCCAGCAACCTCATGGACAGCCAAGAGACCCAGTACTTC. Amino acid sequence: CASNLMDSQETQYF.

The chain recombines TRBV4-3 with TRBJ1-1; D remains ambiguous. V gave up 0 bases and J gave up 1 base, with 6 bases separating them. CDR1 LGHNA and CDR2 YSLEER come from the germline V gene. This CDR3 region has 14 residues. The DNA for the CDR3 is TGCGCCAGCAGCCAAGATAGACAGAACACTGAAGCTTTCTTT. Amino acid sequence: CASSQDRQNTEAFF.

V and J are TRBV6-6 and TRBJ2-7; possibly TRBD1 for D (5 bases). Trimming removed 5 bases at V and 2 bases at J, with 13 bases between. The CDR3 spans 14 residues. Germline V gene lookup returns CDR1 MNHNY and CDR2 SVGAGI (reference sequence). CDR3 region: CASSRRTDTYEQYF. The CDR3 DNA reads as TGTGCCAGCAGTCGAAGGACGGACACCTACGAGCAGTACTTC.

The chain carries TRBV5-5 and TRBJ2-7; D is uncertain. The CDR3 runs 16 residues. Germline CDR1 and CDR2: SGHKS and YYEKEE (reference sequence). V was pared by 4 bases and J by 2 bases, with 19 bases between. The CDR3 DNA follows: TGTGCCAGCAGCGCCCGTTCCGCGCTTAGTCCCTACGAGCAGTACTTC. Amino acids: CASSARSALSPYEQYF.

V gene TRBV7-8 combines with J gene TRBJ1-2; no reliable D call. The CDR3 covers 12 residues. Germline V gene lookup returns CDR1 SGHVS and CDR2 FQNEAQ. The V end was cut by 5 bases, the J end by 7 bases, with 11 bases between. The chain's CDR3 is CASSPGGSGYTF. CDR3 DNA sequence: TGTGCCAGCAGCCCGGGAGGGTCTGGCTACACCTTC.

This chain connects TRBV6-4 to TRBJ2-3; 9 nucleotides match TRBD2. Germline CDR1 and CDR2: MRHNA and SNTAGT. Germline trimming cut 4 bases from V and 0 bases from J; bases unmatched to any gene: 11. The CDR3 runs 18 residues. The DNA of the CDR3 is TGTGCCAGCAGTGCCAGGGACATAGCGGGAGCTAGCACAGATACGCAGTATTTT. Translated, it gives CASSARDIAGASTDTQYF.

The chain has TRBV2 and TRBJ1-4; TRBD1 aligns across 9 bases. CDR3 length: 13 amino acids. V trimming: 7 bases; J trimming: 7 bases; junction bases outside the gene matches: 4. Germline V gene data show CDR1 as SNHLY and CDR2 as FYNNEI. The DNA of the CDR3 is TGTGCCAGCATCGGGACAGGGATTGAAAAACTGTTTTTT. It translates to CASIGTGIEKLFF.

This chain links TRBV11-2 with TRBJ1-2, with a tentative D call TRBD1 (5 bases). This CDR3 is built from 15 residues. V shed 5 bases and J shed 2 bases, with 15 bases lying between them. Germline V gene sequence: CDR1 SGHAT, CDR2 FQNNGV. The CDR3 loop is CASSATVPGNYGYTF. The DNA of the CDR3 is TGTGCCAGCAGCGCGACAGTCCCTGGCAACTATGGCTACACCTTC.